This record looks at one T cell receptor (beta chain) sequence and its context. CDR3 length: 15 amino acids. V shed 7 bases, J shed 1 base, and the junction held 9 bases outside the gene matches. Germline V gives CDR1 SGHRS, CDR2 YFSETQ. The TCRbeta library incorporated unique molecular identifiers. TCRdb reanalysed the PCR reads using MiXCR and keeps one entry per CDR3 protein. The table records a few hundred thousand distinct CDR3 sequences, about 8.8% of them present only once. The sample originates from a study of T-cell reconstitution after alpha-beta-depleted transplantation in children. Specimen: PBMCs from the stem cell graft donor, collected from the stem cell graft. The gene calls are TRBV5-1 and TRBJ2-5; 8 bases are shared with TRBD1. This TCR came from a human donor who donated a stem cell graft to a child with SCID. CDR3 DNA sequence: TGCGCCAGCGGCCCGGGACAGGCCTTCCAAGAGACCCAGTACTTC. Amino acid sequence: CASGPGQAFQETQYF. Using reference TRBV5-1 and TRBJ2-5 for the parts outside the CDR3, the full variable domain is KAGVTQTPRYLIKTRGQQVTLSCSPISGHRSVSWYQQTPGQGLQFLFEYFSETQRNKGNFPGRFSGRQFSNSRSEMNVSTLELGDSALYLCASGPGQAFQETQYFGPGTRLLVL.